This TCR beta chain was identified in a study of radiation and T cells in renal cell carcinoma. This clone was detected once. Method: immunoSEQ multiplex PCR; TCRdb's copy keeps in-frame clones and lacks some. Of 140,000 or so clones in the sample, approximately 86% were seen once. Time point reported: blood 4 weeks post-SBRT, at nephrectomy. The treatment is: 15 Gy SBRT to primary tumor, nephrectomy 4 weeks later. Sample: blood, taken from a patient whose treatment included radiotherapy and nephrectomy. The receptor was isolated from a woman aged 50 to 65 with renal cell carcinoma.

This CDR3 reads CASSFGGGEKLFF. The CDR3 DNA follows: TGTGCCAGCAGCTTCGGAGGGGGAGAAAAACTGTTTTTT. The genes are TRBV5-5 and TRBJ1-4, with D possibly TRBD1 on 6 matching bases. Per germline, CDR1 SGHKS and CDR2 YYEKEE (reference sequence). This CDR3 region has 13 residues. Trimming removed 2 bases at V and 8 bases at J, with 10 bases between.